In this sample, the clone carrying this TCR beta chain turned up once. The sample belongs to a study of blood T cell repertoires in COVID-19. About the research overall: COVID-19 samples from acute and convalescent phases originated in the United States, Italy and Spain. Sources were T cells, B-cell-depleted T cells, or PBMCs; the material itself was cDNA or gDNA.

The CDR3 spans 16 residues. Germline values: CDR1 SGHTS, CDR2 YDEGEE. The germline V and J ends were trimmed by 0 bases and 2 bases, with 14 bases remaining between them. In the original analysis: Scientists estimated how many nucleated cells there were by amplifying reference gene primers. Sequenced by immunoSEQ multiplex PCR; TCRdb stores in-frame clones only, minus some. V, J and clone size were drawn from that table, and D and trimming were deduced from the DNA. The top ten hold about 2% of the sample, which has 200,000 to 300,000 clones, approximately 86% seen once. This receptor was taken from a man aged 25-45 years with active or convalescent COVID-19. The chain links TRBV5-8 to TRBJ1-1; D might be TRBD1 (6 bases). Sequenced material: peripheral blood. The CDR3 here is CASSLDAGQINTEAFF. The DNA of the CDR3 is TGTGCCAGCAGCTTGGATGCAGGACAGATCAACACTGAAGCTTTCTTT.